This TCR beta chain emerged from a study of blood T cell repertoires in COVID-19. Study-wide background: Material from acute and convalescent COVID-19 was sourced from the United States, Italy and Spain. PBMCs, B-cell-depleted T cells, or T cells provided the cDNA or gDNA that made up the material.

This clone was seen only once. Per the original methods: The authors estimated nucleated cell counts from reference gene primer amplification. This table comes from immunoSEQ multiplex PCR, and its TCRdb copy is limited to in-frame clones, with some not included. That table supplies the V and J calls and clone size; D and trimming were determined from the DNA. The sample yields roughly 53,000 clones, nearly 90% seen once. Germline CDR1 and CDR2: KGHDR and SFDVKD. V dropped 4 bases and J dropped 1 base, with 31 bases sitting between them. CDR3 length equals 22 residues. Input material: peripheral blood. This chain uses TRBV24-1 with TRBJ1-5; D perhaps matches TRBD1 (6 bases). The TCR was taken from a man aged 60-69 years with acute or convalescent COVID-19. In DNA form, the CDR3 reads TGTGCCACCAGTGAACCCAAGTGTAGGGCAGGGACAAGTGGTAGAAGCAATCAGCCCCAGCATTTT. It is translated as CATSEPKCRAGTSGRSNQPQHF.